Listed here are 4 T cell receptor beta chains from one sample, sequenced in a study of technical replicates of blood from several donors. Using immunoSEQ multiplex PCR, the repertoire was profiled, and TCRdb retains in-frame clones only, with some absent. The table lists roughly 11,000 clones, 93% of them singletons, with about 8.9% in the top ten. The material sequenced was PBMCs. Every receptor here comes from a human donor in good health.

The CDR3 bases are TGTGCCAGCAGCCCAACAGCAGCAGGGGAGCAGTACTTC. Translation: CASSPTAAGEQYF. The chain joins TRBV27 to TRBJ2-7; D might be TRBD1 (5 bases). This CDR3 region has 13 residues. Germline V gene data show CDR1 as MNHEY and CDR2 as SMNVEV (reference sequence). Trimming left V 6 bases short and J 7 bases short, with 16 bases between.

V gene TRBV6-5 combines with J gene TRBJ1-3; D not certain. This CDR3 is built from 13 residues. Germline loops: CDR1 MNHEY, CDR2 SVGAGI. The V end was cut by 6 bases, the J end by 3 bases, with 9 bases between. In nucleotides, the CDR3 is TGTGCCAGCAGCAACAGTCTTGGAAACACCATATATTTT. It codes for CASSNSLGNTIYF.

The V gene is TRBV10-3, the J gene TRBJ2-6; D unclear. This CDR3 has 15 amino acids. V lost 3 bases and J lost 0, with 6 bases in between. Per the germline V gene, CDR1 is ENHRY and CDR2 is SYGVKD. The CDR3 loop is CAISEASSGANVLTF. In DNA, the CDR3 is TGTGCCATCAGTGAAGCAAGCTCTGGGGCCAACGTCCTGACTTTC.

V usage is TRBV9 and J usage is TRBJ1-2; D unresolved. CDR1 and CDR2 from the germline V gene are SGDLS and YYNGEE. V lost 0 bases, J lost 1 base, and 7 bases lay in between. The length of the CDR3 is 14 residues. DNA for the CDR3: TGTGCCAGCAGCGTAGACAACAGTAACTATGGCTACACCTTC. Its protein product is CASSVDNSNYGYTF.